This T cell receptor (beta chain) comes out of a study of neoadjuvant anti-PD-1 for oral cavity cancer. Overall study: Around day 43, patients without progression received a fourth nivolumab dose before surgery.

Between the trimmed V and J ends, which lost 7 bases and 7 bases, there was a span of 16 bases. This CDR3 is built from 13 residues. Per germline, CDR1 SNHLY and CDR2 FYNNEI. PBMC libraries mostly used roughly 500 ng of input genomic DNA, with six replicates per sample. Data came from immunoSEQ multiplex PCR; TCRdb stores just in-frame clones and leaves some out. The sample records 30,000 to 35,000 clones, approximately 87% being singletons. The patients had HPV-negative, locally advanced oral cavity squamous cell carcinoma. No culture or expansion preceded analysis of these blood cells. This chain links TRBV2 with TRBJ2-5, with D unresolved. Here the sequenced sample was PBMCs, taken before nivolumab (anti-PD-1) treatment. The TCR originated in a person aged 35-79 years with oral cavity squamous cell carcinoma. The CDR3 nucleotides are TGTGCCAGCACCCGGACCCTACTTCGGACCCAGTACTTC. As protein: CASTRTLLRTQYF.